This TCR beta chain was identified in a study of blood T cell repertoires in COVID-19. Overall study context: PBMCs, B-cell-depleted T cells, or T cells were the source of the cDNA or gDNA that made up the material.

Clones were read by immunoSEQ multiplex PCR, and TCRdb kept only the in-frame ones, dropping some. The sample has about 370,000 clones, roughly 89% seen once. CDR1 is LNHDA, CDR2 SQIVND, per germline (reference sequence). This CDR3 region has 15 residues. After removal of 6 bases from V and 4 bases from J, the junction contained 8 bases not matched to a gene. This receptor was identified in a man aged 18 to 30 with active or convalescent COVID-19. This chain links TRBV19 with TRBJ1-5; 8 positions match TRBD1. The specimen sequenced was peripheral blood. In DNA form, the CDR3 reads TGTGCCAGTAGCAGGACAGGGAGGAAGAATCAGCCCCAGCATTTT. Encoded protein: CASSRTGRKNQPQHF.